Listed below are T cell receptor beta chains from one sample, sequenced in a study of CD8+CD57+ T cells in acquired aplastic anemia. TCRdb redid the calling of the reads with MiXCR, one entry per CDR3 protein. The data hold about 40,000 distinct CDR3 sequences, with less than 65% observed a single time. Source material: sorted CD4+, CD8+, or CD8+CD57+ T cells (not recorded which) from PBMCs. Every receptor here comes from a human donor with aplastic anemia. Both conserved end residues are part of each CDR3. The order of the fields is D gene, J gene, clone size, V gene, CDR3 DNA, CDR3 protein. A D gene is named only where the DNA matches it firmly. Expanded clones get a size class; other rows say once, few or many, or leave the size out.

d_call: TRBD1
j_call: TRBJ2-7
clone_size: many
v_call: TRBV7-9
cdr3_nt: TGTGCCAGCAGCCCCCCTCGGACAGGGAGCGAGCAGTACTTC
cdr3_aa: CASSPPRTGSEQYF

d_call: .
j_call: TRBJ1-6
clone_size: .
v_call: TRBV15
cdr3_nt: TGTGCCACCAGCAGAGTCGGGGGGGATTCACCCCTCCACTTT
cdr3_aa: CATSRVGGDSPLHF

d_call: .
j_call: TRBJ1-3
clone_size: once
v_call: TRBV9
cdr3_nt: TGTGCCAGCAGCGACAGGGTCTCTGGAAACACCATATATTTT
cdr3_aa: CASSDRVSGNTIYF

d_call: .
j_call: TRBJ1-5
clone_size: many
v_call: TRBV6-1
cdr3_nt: TGTGCCAGCAGTGAAGAGGATTATAGCAATCAGCCCCAGCATTTT
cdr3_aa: CASSEEDYSNQPQHF

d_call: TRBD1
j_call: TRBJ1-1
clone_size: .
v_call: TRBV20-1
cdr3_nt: TGCAGTGCGTGGACAGGGAAATGGGGTGAAGCTTTCTTT
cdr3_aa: CSAWTGKWGEAFF

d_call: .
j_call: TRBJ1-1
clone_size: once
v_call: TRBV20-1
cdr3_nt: TGCAGTGCTAGGGGGCCGACCGTGGGGAACACTGAAGCTTTCTTT
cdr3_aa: CSARGPTVGNTEAFF

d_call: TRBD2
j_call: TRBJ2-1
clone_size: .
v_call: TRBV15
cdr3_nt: TGTGCCACCAGCAGAGATCGGGGGACTAGGGATGAGCAGTTCTTC
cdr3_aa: CATSRDRGTRDEQFF

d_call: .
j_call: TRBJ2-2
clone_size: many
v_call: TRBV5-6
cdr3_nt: TGTGCCAGCAGTTCTGCAGGGGTGGCCGGGGAGCTGTTTTTT
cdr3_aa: CASSSAGVAGELFF

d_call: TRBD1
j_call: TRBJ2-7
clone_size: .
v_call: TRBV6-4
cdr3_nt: TGTGCCAGCAGTGACGGAGACAGGGCCGGCTACGAGCGGTACTTC
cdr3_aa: CASSDGDRAGYERYF

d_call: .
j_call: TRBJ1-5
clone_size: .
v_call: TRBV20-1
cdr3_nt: TGCAGTGCTAGGCAGGGCGTGAAGCCCCAGCATTTT
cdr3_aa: CSARQGVKPQHF

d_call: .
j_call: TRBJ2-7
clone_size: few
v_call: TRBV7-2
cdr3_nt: TGTGCCAGCAGCGCCGTAGCCCCCGCCGAGCAGTACTTC
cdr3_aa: CASSAVAPAEQYF

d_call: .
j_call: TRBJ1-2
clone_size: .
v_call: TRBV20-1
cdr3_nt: TGCAGTGCTGGGGGGGTCGTGGAGGAAACCGACCCAAACTATGGCTACACCTTC
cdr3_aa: CSAGGVVEETDPNYGYTF

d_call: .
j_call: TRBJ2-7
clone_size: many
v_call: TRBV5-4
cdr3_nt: TGTGCCAGCAGCTCTCAGGGGCTCCGGGGGCATTACGAGCAGTACTTC
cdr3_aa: CASSSQGLRGHYEQYF

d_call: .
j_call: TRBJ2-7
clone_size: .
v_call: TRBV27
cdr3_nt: TGTGCCAGCAGTTTTTCAGGGGGGCGCTACGAGCAGTACTTC
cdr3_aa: CASSFSGGRYEQYF

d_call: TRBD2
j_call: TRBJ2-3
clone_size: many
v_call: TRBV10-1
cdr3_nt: TGCGCCAGCAGTGAGTTAGCGGGGGGCAAAGATACGCAGTATTTT
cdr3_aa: CASSELAGGKDTQYF

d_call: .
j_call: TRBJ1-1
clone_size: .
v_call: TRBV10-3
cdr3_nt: TGTGCCATCAGCGACCGCTCAGGAATGACTGAAGCTTTCTTT
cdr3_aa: CAISDRSGMTEAFF

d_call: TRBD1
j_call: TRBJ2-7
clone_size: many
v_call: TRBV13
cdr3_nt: TGTGCCAGCAGTCCTCGGACAGGGATCTCCTACGAGCAGTACTTC
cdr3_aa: CASSPRTGISYEQYF

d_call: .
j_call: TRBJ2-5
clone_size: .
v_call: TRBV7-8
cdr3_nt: TGTGCCAGCAGCTTTTACAGGGACGAGACCCAGTACTTC
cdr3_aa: CASSFYRDETQYF

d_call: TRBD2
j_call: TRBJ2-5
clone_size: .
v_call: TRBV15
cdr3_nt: TGTGCCACCAGCAGAATAGCGGGGGGGCCGGAGACCCAGTACTTC
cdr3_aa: CATSRIAGGPETQYF

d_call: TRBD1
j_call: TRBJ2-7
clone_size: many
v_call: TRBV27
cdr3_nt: TGTGCCAGCAGTCCCCACGCCGGGACAGGGGGAATCGAGCAGTACTTC
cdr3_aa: CASSPHAGTGGIEQYF

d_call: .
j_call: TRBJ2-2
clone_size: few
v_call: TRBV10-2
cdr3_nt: TGCGCCAGCGTTGGAAGGGCTGATGCCGGGGAGCTGTTTTTT
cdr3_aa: CASVGRADAGELFF

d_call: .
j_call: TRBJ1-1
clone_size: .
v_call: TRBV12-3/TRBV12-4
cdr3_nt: TGTGCCAGCAGTTTAAATCGGGGGGGCACTGAAGCTTTCTTT
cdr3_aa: CASSLNRGGTEAFF

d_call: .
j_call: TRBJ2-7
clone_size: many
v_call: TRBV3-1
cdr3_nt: TGTGCCAGCAGCCAAAGTGTGGGGACCTTTTCCTACGAGCAGTACTTC
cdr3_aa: CASSQSVGTFSYEQYF

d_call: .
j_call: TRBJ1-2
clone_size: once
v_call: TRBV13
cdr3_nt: TGTGCCAGCAGCTTAGTTGGGGGGGCGGTGTATGGCTACACCTTC
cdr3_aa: CASSLVGGAVYGYTF

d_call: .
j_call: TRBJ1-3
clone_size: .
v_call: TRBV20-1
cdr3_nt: TGCAGTGCTAGTATTGGAAACACCATATATTTT
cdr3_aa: CSASIGNTIYF

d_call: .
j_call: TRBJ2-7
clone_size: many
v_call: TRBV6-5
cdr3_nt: TGTGCCAGCGCCCTCGCGGGGAAATACGAGCAGTACTTC
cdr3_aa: CASALAGKYEQYF

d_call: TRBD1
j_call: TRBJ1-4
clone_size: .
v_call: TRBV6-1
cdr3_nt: TGTGCCAGCAGTCCAGTGGGGACAGGGGACTTTTCAGTTTTT
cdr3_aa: CASSPVGTGDFSVF

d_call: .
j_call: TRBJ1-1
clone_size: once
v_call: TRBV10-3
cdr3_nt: TGTGCCATCAGTGATTTTGTGGGGATGAACACTGAAGCTTTCTTT
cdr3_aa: CAISDFVGMNTEAFF

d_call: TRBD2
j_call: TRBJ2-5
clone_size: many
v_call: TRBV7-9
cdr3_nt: TGTGCCAGCAGCCTCGGACTAGCGGGGGAGACCCAGTACTTC
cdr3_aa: CASSLGLAGETQYF

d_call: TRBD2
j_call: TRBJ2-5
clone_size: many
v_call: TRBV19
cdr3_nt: TGTGCCAGTAGTATTAGCGGGGGGTTCCAAGAGACCCAGTACTTC
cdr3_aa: CASSISGGFQETQYF

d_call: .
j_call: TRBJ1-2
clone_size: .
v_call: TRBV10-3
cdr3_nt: TGTGCCATCAGTGAGTCGGACATTACAGGCTACACCTTC
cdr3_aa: CAISESDITGYTF

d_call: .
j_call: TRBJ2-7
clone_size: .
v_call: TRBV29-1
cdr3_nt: TGCAGCGTTGACCGACACAACGAGCAGTACTTC
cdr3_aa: CSVDRHNEQYF

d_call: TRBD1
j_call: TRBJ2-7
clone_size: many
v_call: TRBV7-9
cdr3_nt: TGTGCCAGCAGCTTGCTGGTCGGGACAGGGGGCGAGCAGTACTTC
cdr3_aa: CASSLLVGTGGEQYF

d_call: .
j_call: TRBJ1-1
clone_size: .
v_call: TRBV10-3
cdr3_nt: TGTGCCATCAGTGAGTTTGGGGATGGGGCTGAAGCTTTCTTT
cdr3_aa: CAISEFGDGAEAFF

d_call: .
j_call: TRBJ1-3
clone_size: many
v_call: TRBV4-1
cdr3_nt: TGCGCCAGCAGCCAGGGGACACCTGGAAACACCATATATTTT
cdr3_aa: CASSQGTPGNTIYF

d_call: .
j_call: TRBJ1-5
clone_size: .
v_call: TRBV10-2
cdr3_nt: TGCGCCAGCCGTAACTGGCAAAGCAATCAGCCCCAGCATTTT
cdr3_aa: CASRNWQSNQPQHF

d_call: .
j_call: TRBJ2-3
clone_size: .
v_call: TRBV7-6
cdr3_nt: TGTGCCAGCAGCTTAAGGGCGGCAGGGGTACCAGATACGCAGTATTTT
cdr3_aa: CASSLRAAGVPDTQYF

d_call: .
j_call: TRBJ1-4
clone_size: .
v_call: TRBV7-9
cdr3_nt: TGTGCCAGCAGCGTCACACTAGGGGAAAAACTGTTTTTT
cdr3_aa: CASSVTLGEKLFF

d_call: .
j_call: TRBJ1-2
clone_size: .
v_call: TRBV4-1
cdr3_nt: TGCGCCAGCAGCGTTGCCCAAGGACAAATCTATGGCTACACCTTC
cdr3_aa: CASSVAQGQIYGYTF

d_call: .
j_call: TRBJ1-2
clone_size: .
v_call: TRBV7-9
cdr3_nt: TGTGCCAGCAGCCCTCGGGACGACTATGGCTACACCTTC
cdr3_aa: CASSPRDDYGYTF

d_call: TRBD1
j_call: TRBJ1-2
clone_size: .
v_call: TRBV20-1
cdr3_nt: TGCAGTGCTAGAGAGAAGGGACAGGGGGTCGGCTACACCTTC
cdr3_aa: CSAREKGQGVGYTF

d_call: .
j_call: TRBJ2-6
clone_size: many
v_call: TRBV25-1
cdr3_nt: TGTGCCAGCACATCTGGGGCCAACGTCCTGACTTTC
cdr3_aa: CASTSGANVLTF

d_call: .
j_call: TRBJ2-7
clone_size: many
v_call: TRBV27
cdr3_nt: TGTGCCAGCAGTTTTGGACGGTTGGGGGAGCAGTACTTC
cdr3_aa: CASSFGRLGEQYF

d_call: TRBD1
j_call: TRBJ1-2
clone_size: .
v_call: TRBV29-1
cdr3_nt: TGCAGCGTGACCCGGGACAGGGTTGTAGGCTACACCTTC
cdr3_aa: CSVTRDRVVGYTF

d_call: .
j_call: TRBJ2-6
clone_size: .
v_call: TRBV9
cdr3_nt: TGTGCCAGCAGCAGGGACGGAAACTCTGGGGCCAACGTCCTGACTTTC
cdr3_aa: CASSRDGNSGANVLTF

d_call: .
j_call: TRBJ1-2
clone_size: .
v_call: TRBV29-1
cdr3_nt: TGCAGCGTGTTGAGGGGGAACTATGGCTACACCTTC
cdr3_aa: CSVLRGNYGYTF

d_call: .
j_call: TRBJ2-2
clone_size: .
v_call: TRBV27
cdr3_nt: TGTGCCAGCAGTTTTGGAGGGATACCCACCGGGACCGGGGAGCTGTTTTTT
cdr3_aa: CASSFGGIPTGTGELFF

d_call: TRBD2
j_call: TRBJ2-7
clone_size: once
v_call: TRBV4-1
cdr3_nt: TGCGCCAGCAGCCAAGAGCGGGGGGGTTACGAGCAGTACTTC
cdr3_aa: CASSQERGGYEQYF

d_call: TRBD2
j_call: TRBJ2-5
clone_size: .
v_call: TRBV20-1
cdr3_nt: TGCAGTGCTCTATCTATAGCGGGGGGACACCAAGAGACCCAGTACTTC
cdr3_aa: CSALSIAGGHQETQYF

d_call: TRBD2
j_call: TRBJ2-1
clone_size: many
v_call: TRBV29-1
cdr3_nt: TGCAGCGTTGGACTAGCGGGGAACTATGAGCAGTTCTTC
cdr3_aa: CSVGLAGNYEQFF

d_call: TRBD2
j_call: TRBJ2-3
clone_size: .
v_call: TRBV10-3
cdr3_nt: TGTGCCATCAGTGGACTAGCGGGGGGGCCCGATACGCAGTATTTT
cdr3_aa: CAISGLAGGPDTQYF